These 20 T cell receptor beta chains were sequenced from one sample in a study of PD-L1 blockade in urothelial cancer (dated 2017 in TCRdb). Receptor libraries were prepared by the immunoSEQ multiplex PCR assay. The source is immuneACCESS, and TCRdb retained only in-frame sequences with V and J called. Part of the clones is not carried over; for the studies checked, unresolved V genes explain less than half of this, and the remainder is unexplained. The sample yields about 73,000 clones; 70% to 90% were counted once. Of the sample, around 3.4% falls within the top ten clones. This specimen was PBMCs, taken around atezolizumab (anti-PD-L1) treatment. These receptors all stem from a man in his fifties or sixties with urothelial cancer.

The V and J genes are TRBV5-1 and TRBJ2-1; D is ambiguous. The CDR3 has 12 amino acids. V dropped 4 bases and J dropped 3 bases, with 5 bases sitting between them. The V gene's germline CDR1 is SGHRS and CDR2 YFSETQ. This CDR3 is CASSPNYNEQFF. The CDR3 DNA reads TGCGCCAGCAGCCCTAACTACAATGAGCAGTTCTTC.

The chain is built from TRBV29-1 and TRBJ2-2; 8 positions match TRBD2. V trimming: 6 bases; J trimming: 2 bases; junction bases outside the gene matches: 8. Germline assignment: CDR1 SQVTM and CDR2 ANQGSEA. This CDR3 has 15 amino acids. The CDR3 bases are TGCAGCGTGACACGGGGGGGAGTTAACACCGGGGAGCTGTTTTTT. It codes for CSVTRGGVNTGELFF.

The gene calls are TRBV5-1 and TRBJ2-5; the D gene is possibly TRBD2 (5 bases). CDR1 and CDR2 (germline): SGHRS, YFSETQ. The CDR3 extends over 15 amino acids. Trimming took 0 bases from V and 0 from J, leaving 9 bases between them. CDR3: CASSLAGEYQETQYF. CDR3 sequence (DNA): TGCGCCAGCAGCTTGGCCGGGGAGTACCAAGAGACCCAGTACTTC.

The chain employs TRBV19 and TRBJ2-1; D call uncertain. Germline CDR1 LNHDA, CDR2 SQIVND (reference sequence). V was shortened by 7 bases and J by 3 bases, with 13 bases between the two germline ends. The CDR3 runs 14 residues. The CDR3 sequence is CASTYESGYNEQFF. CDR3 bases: TGTGCCAGTACCTATGAGTCAGGCTACAATGAGCAGTTCTTC.

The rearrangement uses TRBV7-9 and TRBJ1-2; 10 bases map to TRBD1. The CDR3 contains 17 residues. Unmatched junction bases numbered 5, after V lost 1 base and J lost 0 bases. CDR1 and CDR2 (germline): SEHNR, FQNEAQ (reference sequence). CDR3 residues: CASSLGQGASANYGYTF. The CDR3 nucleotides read TGTGCCAGCAGCTTAGGACAGGGGGCGTCAGCTAACTATGGCTACACCTTC. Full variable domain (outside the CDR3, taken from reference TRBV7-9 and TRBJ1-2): DTGVSQNPRHKITKRGQNVTFRCDPISEHNRLYWYRQTLGQGPEFLTYFQNEAQLEKSRLLSDRFSAERPKGSFSTLEIQRTEQGDSAMYLCASSLGQGASANYGYTFGSGTRLTVV.

In DNA, the CDR3 is TGTGCCAGCAGTTCCGGACTAGCGGGGGCCCCGGTGCATGAGCAGTTCTTC. Translation: CASSSGLAGAPVHEQFF. This sequence joins TRBV27 and TRBJ2-1; 13 nucleotides agree with TRBD2. The germline V gene encodes CDR1 MNHEY and CDR2 SMNVEV (reference sequence). The J segment lost 8 bases and the V segment lost 4 bases, leaving 11 bases of the junction unmatched. The CDR3 sequence is 17 residues long.

The CDR3 nucleotides read TGCAGCGTTGGGGGGGGGCATGACACCGGGGAGCTGTTTTTT. It yields the protein CSVGGGHDTGELFF. The rearrangement joins TRBV29-1 to TRBJ2-2, with TRBD2 as a possible D gene (7 bases). This CDR3 is built from 14 residues. Trimming removed 4 bases at V and 3 bases at J, with 12 bases between. Germline loops: CDR1 SQVTM, CDR2 ANQGSEA.

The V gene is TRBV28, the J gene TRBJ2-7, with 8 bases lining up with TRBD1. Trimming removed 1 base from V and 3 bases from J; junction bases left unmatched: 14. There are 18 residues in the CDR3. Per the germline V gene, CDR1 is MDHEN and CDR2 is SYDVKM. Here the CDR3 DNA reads TGTGCCAGCAGTTTATTCCCTTCTTCAGGGGGCGGAATCTACGAGCAGTACTTC. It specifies CASSLFPSSGGGIYEQYF.

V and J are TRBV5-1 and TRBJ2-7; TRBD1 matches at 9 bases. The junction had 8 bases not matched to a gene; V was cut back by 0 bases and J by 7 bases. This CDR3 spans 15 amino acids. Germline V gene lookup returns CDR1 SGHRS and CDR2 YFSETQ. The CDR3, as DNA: TGCGCCAGCAGCTTGGGGGACAGGGCGCTCGGGGAGCAGTACTTC. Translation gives CASSLGDRALGEQYF.

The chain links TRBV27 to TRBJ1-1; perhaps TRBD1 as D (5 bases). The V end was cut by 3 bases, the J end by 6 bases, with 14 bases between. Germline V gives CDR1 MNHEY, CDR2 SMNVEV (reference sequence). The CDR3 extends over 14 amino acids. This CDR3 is CASSFRRGTAEAFF. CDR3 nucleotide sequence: TGTGCCAGCAGTTTTCGTCGGGGGACCGCTGAAGCTTTCTTT.

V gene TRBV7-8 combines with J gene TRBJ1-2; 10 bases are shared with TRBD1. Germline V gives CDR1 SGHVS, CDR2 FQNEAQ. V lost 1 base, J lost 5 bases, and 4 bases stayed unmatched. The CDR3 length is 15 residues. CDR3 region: CASSLGGTGAYGYTF. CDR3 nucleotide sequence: TGTGCCAGCAGCTTAGGAGGGACAGGGGCTTATGGCTACACCTTC.

DNA of the CDR3: TGTGCCAGCAGCGTAGCCCCAGGGCCCCAGGAGACCCAGTACTTC. Translating it yields CASSVAPGPQETQYF. The chain joins TRBV9 to TRBJ2-5; D perhaps matches TRBD1 (5 bases). The V and J ends lost 0 bases and 5 bases respectively, with 14 bases between them. The length of the CDR3 is 15 residues. In germline, CDR1 is SGDLS, CDR2 YYNGEE. Using reference TRBV9 and TRBJ2-5 for the parts outside the CDR3, the full variable domain is DSGVTQTPKHLITATGQRVTLRCSPRSGDLSVYWYQQSLDQGLQFLIQYYNGEERAKGNILERFSAQQFPDLHSELNLSSLELGDSALYFCASSVAPGPQETQYFGPGTRLLVL.

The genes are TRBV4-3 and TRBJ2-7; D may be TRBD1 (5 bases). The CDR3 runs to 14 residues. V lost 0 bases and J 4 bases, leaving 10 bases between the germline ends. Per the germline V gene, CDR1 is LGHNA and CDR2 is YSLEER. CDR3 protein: CASSQEPGRYEQYF. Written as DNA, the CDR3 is TGCGCCAGCAGCCAAGAGCCAGGGCGGTACGAGCAGTACTTC.

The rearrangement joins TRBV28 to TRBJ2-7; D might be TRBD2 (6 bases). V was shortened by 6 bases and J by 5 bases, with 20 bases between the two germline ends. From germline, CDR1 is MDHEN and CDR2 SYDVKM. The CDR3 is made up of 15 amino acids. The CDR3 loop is CASRFAGPEGHEQYF. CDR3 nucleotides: TGTGCCAGCAGATTCGCGGGCCCGGAGGGCCACGAGCAGTACTTC.

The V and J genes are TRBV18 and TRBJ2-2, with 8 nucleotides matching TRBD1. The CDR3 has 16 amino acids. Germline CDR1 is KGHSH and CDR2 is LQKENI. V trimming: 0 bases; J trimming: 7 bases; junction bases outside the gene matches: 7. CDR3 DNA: TGTGCCAGCTCACCACCGGGACAGGTGAAGGTCGGGGAGCTGTTTTTT. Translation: CASSPPGQVKVGELFF.

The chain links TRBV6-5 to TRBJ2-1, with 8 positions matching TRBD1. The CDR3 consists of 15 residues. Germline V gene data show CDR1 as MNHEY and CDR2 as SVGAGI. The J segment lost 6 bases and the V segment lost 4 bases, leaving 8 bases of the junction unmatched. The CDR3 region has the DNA TGTGCCAGCAGTTCGGCCGGGACAGGAGGCAATGAGCAGTTCTTC. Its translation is CASSSAGTGGNEQFF.

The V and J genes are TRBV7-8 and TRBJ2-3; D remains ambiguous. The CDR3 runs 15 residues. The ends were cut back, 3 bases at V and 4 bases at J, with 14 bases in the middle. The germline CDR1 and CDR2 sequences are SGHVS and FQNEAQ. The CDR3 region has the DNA TGTGCCAGCAGCTTCCCGGAGTCAAGCTCAGATACGCAGTATTTT. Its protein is CASSFPESSSDTQYF. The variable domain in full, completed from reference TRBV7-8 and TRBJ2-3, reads GAGVSQSPRYKVAKRGQDVALRCDPISGHVSLFWYQQALGQGPEFLTYFQNEAQLDKSGLPSDRFFAERPEGSVSTLKIQRTQQEDSAVYLCASSFPESSSDTQYFGPGTRLTVL.

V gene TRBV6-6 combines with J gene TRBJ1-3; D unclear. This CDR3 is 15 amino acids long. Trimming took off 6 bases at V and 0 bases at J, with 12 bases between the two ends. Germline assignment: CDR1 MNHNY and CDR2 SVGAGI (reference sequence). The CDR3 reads CASSLDTSSGNTIYF. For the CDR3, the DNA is TGTGCCAGCAGCCTTGACACTTCCTCTGGAAACACCATATATTTT.

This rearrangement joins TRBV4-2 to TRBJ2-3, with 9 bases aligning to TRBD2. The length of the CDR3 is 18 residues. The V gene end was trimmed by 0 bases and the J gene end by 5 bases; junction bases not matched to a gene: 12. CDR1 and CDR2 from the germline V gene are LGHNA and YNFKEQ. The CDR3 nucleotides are TGTGCCAGCAGCCAAGAAATCGGGACAGCGGGGGGCAAAGATACGCAGTATTTT. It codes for CASSQEIGTAGGKDTQYF.

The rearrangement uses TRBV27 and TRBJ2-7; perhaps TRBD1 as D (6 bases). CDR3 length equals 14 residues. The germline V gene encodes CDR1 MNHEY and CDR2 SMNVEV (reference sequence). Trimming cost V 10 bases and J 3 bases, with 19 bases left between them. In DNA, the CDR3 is TGTGCCACCCAACCCCGGCAGGGGTACTACGAGCAGTACTTC. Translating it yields CATQPRQGYYEQYF.